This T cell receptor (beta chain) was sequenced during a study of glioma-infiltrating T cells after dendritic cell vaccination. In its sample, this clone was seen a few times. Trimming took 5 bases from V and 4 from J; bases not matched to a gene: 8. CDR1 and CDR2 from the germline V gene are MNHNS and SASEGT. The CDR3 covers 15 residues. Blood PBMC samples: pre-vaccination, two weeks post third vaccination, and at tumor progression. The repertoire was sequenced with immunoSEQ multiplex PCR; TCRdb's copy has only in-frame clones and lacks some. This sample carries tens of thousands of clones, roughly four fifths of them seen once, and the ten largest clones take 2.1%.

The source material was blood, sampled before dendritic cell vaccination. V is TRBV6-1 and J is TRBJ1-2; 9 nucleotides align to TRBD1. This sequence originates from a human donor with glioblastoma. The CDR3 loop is CASSKTPDRGYGYTF. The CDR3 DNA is TGTGCCAGCAGTAAGACTCCGGACAGGGGCTATGGCTACACCTTC.